The present T cell receptor (beta chain) was sequenced within a study of T cell responses to AZD1222 COVID-19 vaccine. This table comes from immunoSEQ multiplex PCR, and its TCRdb copy is limited to in-frame clones, with some not included. The data show 200,000 or so clones, 90% to 95% seen once. Study-wide results and caveats: Seropositive AZD1222 recipients at baseline numbered only five or six. The breadth and depth of Spike-specific TCRs increased once two AZD1222 doses had been given.

About this clone itself: What it binds is not known.

This CDR3 has 14 residues. V was cut by 4 bases and J by 3 bases, with 11 bases left in between. Germline-derived CDR1 and CDR2 are ENHRY and SYGVKD. The chain is built from TRBV10-3 and TRBJ2-3; D may be TRBD1 or TRBD2 (5 bases each). This TCR was sampled from an adult in good health. The specimen comprised peripheral blood, sampled on day 0 of AZD1222 vaccination. In DNA form, the CDR3 reads TGTGCCATCAGTGGGGACGCCCCAACAGATACGCAGTATTTT. It yields the protein CAISGDAPTDTQYF.